The 8 T cell receptor beta chains below all came from one sample that was sequenced in a study of Graves' ophthalmopathy and Graves' hyperthyroidism. Researchers took RNA transcripts and amplified TCR beta CDR3 regions from them. Second-round multiplex PCR came after a first-round RT-PCR that employed HTBI primers. TCRdb analysed the multiplex PCR reads with MiXCR anew, one entry per CDR3 protein. Among 300,000 to 500,000 distinct CDR3 sequences listed, 15% were seen once. Sequencing was done on a sample of peripheral blood. These receptors were collected from a woman younger than 30 with stable Graves' hyperthyroidism.

Many counts were recorded for this clonotype. This CDR3 is CASGLVNGASHEQYF. The DNA of the CDR3 is TGTGCTAGTGGTTTGGTTAACGGCGCAAGCCACGAGCAGTACTTC. The genes are TRBV12-5 and TRBJ2-7; no clear D gene. The CDR3 consists of 15 residues. V was shortened by 0 bases and J by 5 bases, with 14 bases between the two germline ends. Per the germline V gene, CDR1 is LGHNT and CDR2 is FRNRAP.

A few counts support this clonotype. V is TRBV19 and J is TRBJ2-5; the D gene could be TRBD1 or TRBD2 (5 bases each). Per germline, CDR1 LNHDA and CDR2 SQIVND (reference sequence). The CDR3 length is 13 residues. The V and J ends lost 11 bases and 5 bases respectively, with 18 bases between them. The CDR3 loop reads CALSTRGWETQYF. The CDR3, as DNA: TGTGCCCTAAGTACGAGGGGATGGGAGACCCAGTACTTC.

This clonotype was counted ten times or more. V usage is TRBV6-5 and J usage is TRBJ1-1; unclear D gene. Germline CDR1 is MNHEY and CDR2 is SVGAGI. CDR3 length: 14 amino acids. The V end was cut by 0 bases, the J end by 0 bases, with 5 bases between. CDR3 in DNA: TGTGCCAGCAGTTACTCAAATTTGAACACTGAAGCTTTCTTT. Residues: CASSYSNLNTEAFF.

This clonotype was observed many times. The chain combines TRBV7-8 with TRBJ1-5, with D maybe TRBD1 (5 bases). Trimming took 3 bases from V and 0 from J, leaving 18 bases between them. The CDR3 sequence is 18 residues long. From germline, CDR1 is SGHVS and CDR2 FQNEAQ. CDR3 sequence reads: CASSFQFPTDHSNQPQHF. CDR3 in DNA: TGTGCCAGCAGCTTCCAATTCCCGACAGACCATAGCAATCAGCCCCAGCATTTT.

V usage is TRBV5-1 and J usage is TRBJ2-7; TRBD1 agrees at 7 bases. V gave up 4 bases and J gave up 0 bases; unmatched junction bases: 7. Germline V CDR1 and CDR2: SGHRS, YFSETQ. The CDR3 contains 15 residues. The CDR3 sequence: CASSPDRTPSYEQYF. CDR3 in DNA: TGCGCCAGCAGCCCGGACAGGACCCCCTCCTACGAGCAGTACTTC.

At least ten counts were recorded for this clonotype. This chain connects TRBV6-5 to TRBJ2-7; TRBD2 matches 7 bases. The CDR3 extends over 14 amino acids. Trimming cost V 0 bases and J 3 bases; bases outside gene matches: 2. Germline V gene data show CDR1 as MNHEY and CDR2 as SVGAGI. The CDR3: CASSYSPGGYEQYF. CDR3 DNA sequence: TGTGCCAGCAGTTACTCCCCGGGAGGCTACGAGCAGTACTTC.

Ten or more counts support this clonotype. This chain links TRBV19 with TRBJ2-7; D call uncertain. Germline V gene lookup returns CDR1 LNHDA and CDR2 SQIVND (reference sequence). The CDR3 is made up of 12 amino acids. V lost 3 bases to trimming and J lost 6 bases, with 9 bases between them. CDR3 protein: CASSIGSSEQYF. The CDR3 region has the DNA TGTGCCAGTAGTATCGGGTCGTCCGAGCAGTACTTC.

In its sample, this clonotype was seen many times. The CDR3 nucleotides are TGTGCCACCAGCAGAGGAGGGACATTAGGGGTCTCGGGGGAGCAGTACTTC. Translating it yields CATSRGGTLGVSGEQYF. This chain connects TRBV15 to TRBJ2-7; TRBD1 might be the D (6 bases). V was trimmed by 1 base and J by 7 bases, leaving 23 bases between them. The CDR3 has 17 amino acids. Germline V gene data show CDR1 as LNHNV and CDR2 as YYDKDF (reference sequence).